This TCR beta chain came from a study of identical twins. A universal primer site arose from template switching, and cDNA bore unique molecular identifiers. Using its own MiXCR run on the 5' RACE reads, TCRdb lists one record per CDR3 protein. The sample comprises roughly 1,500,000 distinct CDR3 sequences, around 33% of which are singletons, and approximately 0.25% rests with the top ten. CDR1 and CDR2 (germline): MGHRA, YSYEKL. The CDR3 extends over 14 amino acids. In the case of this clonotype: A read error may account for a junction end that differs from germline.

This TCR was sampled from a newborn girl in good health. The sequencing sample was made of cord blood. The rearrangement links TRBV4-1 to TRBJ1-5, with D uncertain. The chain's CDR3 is CASSQDYSIQPQHF. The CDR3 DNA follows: TGCGCCAGCAGCCAAGATTACAGCATTCAGCCCCAGCATTTT.